This TCR beta chain was obtained from a study of monozygotic twins with inflammatory bowel disease. Study-level findings and limits: Between concordant and discordant twins, repertoire similarity failed to differ, a result that limited power may explain.

TCRdb re-called the 5' RACE reads and shows each CDR3 protein once, DNA omitted. The repertoire shows some 440,000 distinct CDR3 sequences; the top ten hold 2.4%. The CDR3 covers 13 residues. CDR1 and CDR2 (germline): SGDLS, YYNGEE. With regard to this clonotype: The target antigen is unknown.

A 2.5 ml blood sample was drawn per donor. The sequenced material came from blood. This clonotype originated in a human donor with ulcerative colitis or Crohn's disease, or a healthy co-twin of an affected twin (not recorded which). The rearrangement uses TRBV9 and TRBJ1-6. Here the CDR3 reads CASSVDSNSPLHF.